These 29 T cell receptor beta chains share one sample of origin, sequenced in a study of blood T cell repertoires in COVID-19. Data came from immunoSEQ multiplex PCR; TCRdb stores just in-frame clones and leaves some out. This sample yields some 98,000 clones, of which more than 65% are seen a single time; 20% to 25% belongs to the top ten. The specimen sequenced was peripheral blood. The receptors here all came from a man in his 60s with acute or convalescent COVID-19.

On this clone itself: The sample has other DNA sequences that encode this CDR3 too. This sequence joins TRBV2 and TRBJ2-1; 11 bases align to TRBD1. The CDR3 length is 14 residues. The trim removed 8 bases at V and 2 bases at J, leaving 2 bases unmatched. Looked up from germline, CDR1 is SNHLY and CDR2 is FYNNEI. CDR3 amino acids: CASSGQGAYNEQFF. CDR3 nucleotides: TGTGCCAGCTCGGGACAGGGGGCCTACAATGAGCAGTTCTTC.

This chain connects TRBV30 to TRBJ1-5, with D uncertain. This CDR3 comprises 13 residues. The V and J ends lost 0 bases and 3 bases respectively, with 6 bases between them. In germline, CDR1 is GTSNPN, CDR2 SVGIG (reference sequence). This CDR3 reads CAWSVSFNQPQHF. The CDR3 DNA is TGTGCCTGGAGTGTCTCCTTCAATCAGCCCCAGCATTTT.

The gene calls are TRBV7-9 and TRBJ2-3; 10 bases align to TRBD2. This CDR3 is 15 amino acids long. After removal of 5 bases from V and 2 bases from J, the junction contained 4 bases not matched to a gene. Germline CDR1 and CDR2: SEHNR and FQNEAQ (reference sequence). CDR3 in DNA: TGTGCCAGCAGCCAGCGGGGGGGGCTCACAGATACGCAGTATTTT. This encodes CASSQRGGLTDTQYF.

CDR3 coding DNA: TGCAGCGCCAGCAGTGGACAAAATCAGCCCCAGCATTTT. This encodes CSASSGQNQPQHF. This rearrangement joins TRBV29-1 to TRBJ1-5; TRBD1 might be the D (5 bases). V was trimmed by 7 bases and J by 4 bases, leaving 14 bases between them. Germline V gene data show CDR1 as SQVTM and CDR2 as ANQGSEA. CDR3 length: 13 amino acids.

The CDR3 loop is CASSLGGTAVGPRTYNEQFF. CDR3 DNA: TGCGCCAGCAGCTTGGGAGGGACAGCGGTCGGGCCCAGGACCTACAATGAGCAGTTCTTC. The V call is TRBV5-1, the J call TRBJ2-1; 7 bases are a match to TRBD1. Germline assignment: CDR1 SGHRS and CDR2 YFSETQ. The V gene end was trimmed by 0 bases and the J gene end by 2 bases; junction bases not matched to a gene: 17. This CDR3 spans 20 amino acids.

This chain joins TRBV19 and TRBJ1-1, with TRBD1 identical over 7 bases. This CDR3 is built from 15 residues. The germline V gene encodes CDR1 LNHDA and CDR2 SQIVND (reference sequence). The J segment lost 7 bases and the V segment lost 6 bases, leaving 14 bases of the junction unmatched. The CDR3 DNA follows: TGTGCCAGTAGATCCACCCCCGCAGGGGGAGTTGAAGCTTTCTTT. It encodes CASRSTPAGGVEAFF. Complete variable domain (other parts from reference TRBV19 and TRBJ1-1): DGGITQSPKYLFRKEGQNVTLSCEQNLNHDAMYWYRQDPGQGLRLIYYSQIVNDFQKGDIAEGYSVSREKKESFPLTVTSAQKNPTAFYLCASRSTPAGGVEAFFGQGTRLTVV.

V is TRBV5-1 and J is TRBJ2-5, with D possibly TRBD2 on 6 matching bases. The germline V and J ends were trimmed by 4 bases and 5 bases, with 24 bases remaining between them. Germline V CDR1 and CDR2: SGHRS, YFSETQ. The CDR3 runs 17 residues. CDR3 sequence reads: CASSTLNPPTSGETQYF. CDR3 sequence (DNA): TGCGCCAGCAGCACCCTCAACCCCCCTACCAGCGGGGAGACCCAGTACTTC.

CDR3 DNA sequence: TGTGCCACCTCCCCACAGGGTCGGGGAACCGGGGAGCTGTTTTTT. Protein sequence: CATSPQGRGTGELFF. The V gene is TRBV7-2, the J gene TRBJ2-2; D might be TRBD1 (6 bases). Germline V gene data show CDR1 as SGHTA and CDR2 as FQGNSA. This CDR3 has 15 residues. V was trimmed by 10 bases and J by 5 bases, leaving 20 bases between them.

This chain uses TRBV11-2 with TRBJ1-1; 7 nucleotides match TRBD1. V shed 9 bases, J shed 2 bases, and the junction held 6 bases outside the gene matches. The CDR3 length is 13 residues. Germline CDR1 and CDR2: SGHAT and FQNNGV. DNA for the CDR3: TGTGCCAGTACGACAGGGCTAAACACTGAAGCTTTCTTT. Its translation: CASTTGLNTEAFF.

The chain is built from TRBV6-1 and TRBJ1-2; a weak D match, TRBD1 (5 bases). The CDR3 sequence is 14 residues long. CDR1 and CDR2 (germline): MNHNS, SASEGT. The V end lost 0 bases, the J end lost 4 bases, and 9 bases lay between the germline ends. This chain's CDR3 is CASSEAGQGYGYTF. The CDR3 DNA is TGTGCCAGCAGTGAAGCTGGACAAGGCTATGGCTACACCTTC.

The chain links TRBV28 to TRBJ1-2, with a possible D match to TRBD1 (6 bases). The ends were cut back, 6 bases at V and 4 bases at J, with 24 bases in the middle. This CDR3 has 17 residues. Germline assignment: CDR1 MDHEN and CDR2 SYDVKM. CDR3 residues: CASRTRGRTATFYGYTF. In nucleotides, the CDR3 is TGTGCCAGCAGGACAAGGGGCCGGACAGCTACATTCTATGGCTACACCTTC.

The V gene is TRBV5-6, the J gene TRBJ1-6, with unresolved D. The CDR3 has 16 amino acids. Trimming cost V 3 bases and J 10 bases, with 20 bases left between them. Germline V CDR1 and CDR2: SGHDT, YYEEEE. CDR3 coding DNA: TGTGCCAGCAGCTCCCGACTAACGGGGAGTGGATCACCCCTCCACTTT. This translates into CASSSRLTGSGSPLHF.

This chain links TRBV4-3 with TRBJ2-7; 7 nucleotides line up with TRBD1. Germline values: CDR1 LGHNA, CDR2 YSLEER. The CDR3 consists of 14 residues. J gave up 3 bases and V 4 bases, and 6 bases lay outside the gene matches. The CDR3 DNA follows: TGCGCCAGCAGCCCCATGCCAGGGGGCTACGAGCAGTACTTC. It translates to CASSPMPGGYEQYF.

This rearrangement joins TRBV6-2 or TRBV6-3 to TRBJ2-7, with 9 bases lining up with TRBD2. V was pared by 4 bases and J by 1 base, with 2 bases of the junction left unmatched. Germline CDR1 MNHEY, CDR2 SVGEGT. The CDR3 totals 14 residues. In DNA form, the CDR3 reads TGTGCCAGCAGTTCGACTAGCGGATCCTACGAGCAGTACTTC. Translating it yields CASSSTSGSYEQYF.

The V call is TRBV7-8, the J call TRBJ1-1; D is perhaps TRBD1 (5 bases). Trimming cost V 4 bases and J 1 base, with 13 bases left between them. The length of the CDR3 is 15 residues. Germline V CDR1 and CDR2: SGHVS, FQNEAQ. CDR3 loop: CASSSREVWNTEAFF. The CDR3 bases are TGTGCCAGCAGCTCCAGGGAAGTTTGGAACACTGAAGCTTTCTTT.

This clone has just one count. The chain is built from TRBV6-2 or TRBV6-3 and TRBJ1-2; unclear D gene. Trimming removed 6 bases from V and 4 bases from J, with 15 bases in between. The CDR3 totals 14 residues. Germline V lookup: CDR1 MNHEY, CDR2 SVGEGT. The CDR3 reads CASSVRAASYGYTF. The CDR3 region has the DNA TGTGCCAGCAGCGTCCGAGCCGCAAGCTATGGCTACACCTTC.

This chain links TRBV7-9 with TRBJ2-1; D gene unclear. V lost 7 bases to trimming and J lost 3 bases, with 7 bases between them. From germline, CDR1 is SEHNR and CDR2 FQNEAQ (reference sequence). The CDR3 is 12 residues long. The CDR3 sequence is CASTLSYNEQFF. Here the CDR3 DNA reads TGTGCCAGCACCCTCAGCTACAATGAGCAGTTCTTC.

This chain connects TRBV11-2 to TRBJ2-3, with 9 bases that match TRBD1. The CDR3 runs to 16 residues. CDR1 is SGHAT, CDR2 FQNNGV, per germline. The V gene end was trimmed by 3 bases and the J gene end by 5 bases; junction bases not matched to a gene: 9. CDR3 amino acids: CASSFSGTGWKDTQYF. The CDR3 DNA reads TGTGCCAGCAGCTTCAGTGGGACAGGGTGGAAAGATACGCAGTATTTT.

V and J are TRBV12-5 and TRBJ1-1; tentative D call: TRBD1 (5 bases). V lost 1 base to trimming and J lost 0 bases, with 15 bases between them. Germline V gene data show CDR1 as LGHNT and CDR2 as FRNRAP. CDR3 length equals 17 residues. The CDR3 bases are TGTGCTAGTGGTTTGGGGGGGGGAGGGGCGATGAACACTGAAGCTTTCTTT. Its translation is CASGLGGGGAMNTEAFF.

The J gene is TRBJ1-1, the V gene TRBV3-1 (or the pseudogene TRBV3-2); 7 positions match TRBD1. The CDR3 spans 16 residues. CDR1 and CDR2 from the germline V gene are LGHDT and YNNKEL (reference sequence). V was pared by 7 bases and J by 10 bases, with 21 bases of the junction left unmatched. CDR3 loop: CASTTWDSKRWLGAFF. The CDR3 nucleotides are TGTGCCAGCACTACATGGGACAGCAAAAGGTGGCTTGGAGCTTTCTTT.

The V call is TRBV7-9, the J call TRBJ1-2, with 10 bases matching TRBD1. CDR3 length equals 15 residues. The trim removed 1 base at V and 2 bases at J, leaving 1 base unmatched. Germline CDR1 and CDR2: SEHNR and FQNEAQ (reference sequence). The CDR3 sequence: CASSLGQGANYGYTF. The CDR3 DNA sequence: TGTGCCAGCAGCTTAGGACAGGGGGCCAACTATGGCTACACCTTC.

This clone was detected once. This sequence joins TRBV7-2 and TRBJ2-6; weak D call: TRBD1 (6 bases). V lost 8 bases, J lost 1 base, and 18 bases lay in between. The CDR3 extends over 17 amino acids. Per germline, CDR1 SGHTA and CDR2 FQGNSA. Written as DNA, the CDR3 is TGTGCCAGCTTTGAGGGGGTTTACCCATCTGGGGCCAACGTCCTGACTTTC. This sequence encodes CASFEGVYPSGANVLTF.

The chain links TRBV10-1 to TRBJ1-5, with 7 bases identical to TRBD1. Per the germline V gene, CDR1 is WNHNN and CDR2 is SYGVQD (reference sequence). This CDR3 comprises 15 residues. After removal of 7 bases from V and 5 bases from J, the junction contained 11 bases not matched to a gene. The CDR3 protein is CASTRGQLLDQPQHF. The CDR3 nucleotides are TGCGCCAGCACCCGGGGACAGTTGCTTGATCAGCCCCAGCATTTT.

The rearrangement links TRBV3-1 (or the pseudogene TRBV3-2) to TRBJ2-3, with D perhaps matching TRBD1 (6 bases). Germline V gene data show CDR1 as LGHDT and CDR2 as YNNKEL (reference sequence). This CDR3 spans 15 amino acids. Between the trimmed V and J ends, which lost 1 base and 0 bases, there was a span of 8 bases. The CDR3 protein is CASSQGQGSTDTQYF. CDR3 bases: TGTGCCAGCAGCCAAGGTCAGGGGAGCACAGATACGCAGTATTTT.

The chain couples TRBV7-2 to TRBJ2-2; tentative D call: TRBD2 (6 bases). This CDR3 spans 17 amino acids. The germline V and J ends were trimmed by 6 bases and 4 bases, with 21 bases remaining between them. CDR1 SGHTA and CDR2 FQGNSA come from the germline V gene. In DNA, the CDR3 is TGTGCCAGCAGTCAAGATCGGAGGGAAAGACCCACCGGGGAGCTGTTTTTT. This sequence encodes CASSQDRRERPTGELFF.

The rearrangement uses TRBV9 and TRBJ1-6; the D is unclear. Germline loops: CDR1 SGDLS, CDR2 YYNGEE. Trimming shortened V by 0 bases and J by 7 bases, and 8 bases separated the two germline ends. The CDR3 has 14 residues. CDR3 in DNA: TGTGCCAGCAGCGTAGTCGCCGGGAATTCACCCCTCCACTTT. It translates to CASSVVAGNSPLHF.

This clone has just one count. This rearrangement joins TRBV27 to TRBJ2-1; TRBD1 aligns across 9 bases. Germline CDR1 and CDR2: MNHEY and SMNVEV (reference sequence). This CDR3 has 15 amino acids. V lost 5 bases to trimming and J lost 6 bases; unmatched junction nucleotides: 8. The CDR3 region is CASSIRTGVSNEQFF. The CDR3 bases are TGTGCCAGCAGTATCAGGACAGGGGTGAGCAATGAGCAGTTCTTC.

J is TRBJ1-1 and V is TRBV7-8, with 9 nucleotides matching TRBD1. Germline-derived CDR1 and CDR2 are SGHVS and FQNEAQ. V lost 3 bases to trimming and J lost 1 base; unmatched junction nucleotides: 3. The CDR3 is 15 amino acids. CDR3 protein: CASSLMTGGNTEAFF. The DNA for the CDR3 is TGTGCCAGCAGCTTGATGACAGGGGGGAACACTGAAGCTTTCTTT.

CDR3 bases: TGTGCAAGTCGCTTAGCCAGGACAGGGGCGTTGGGAGGCAATCAGCCCCAGCATTTT. Protein sequence: CASRLARTGALGGNQPQHF. V gene TRBV12-2 combines with J gene TRBJ1-5; whether TRBD1, the table's D call, matches the DNA was not checked. TRBV12-2 is termed a pseudogene. The CDR3 extends over 19 amino acids.